A single sample is the source of the 15 T cell receptor beta chains below, sequenced in a study of post-analysis software for immune sequencing data. Antigens of these TCRs are unknown. Study findings and constraints: There were five TRBV segments more frequent in patients than controls, and TRBV5-6, TRBV5-1 and TRBV20-1 were among them.

TCR beta cDNA libraries included unique molecular identifiers. TCRdb re-called the PCR reads through MiXCR, storing one row per CDR3 protein. The table shows about 500,000 distinct CDR3 sequences, with less than 45% occurring only once. Sequencing was performed on blood. These receptors were taken from a girl aged 10 to 17 with multiple sclerosis.

The gene calls are TRBV12-3 or TRBV12-4 and TRBJ1-5; 8 bases align to TRBD1. The CDR3 sequence is 15 residues long. The V segment lost 6 bases and the J segment 2 bases; nucleotides outside the gene matches: 6. The CDR3: CASRGTGSGNQPQHF. The CDR3, as DNA: TGTGCCAGCAGAGGGACAGGATCCGGCAATCAGCCCCAGCATTTT.

J is TRBJ2-1 and V is TRBV28; a possible D gene is TRBD2 (6 bases). The CDR3 sequence is 16 residues long. Between the trimmed V and J ends, which lost 5 bases and 2 bases, there was a span of 16 bases. Germline CDR1 and CDR2: MDHEN and SYDVKM. The DNA for the CDR3 is TGTGCCAGCAGTAGGGGACTTCTCATTGCCTACAATGAGCAGTTCTTC. Protein sequence: CASSRGLLIAYNEQFF.

This clonotype was seen more than once but under ten times. The V call is TRBV20-1, the J call TRBJ2-7, with D maybe TRBD1 (7 bases). CDR3 size: 13 residues. Looked up from germline, CDR1 is DFQATT and CDR2 is SNEGSKA (reference sequence). The V end was cut by 7 bases, the J end by 1 base, with 14 bases between. The CDR3, as DNA: TGCAGTGAAAGGGAGGACAGGTCCTACGAGCAGTACTTC. Its translation: CSEREDRSYEQYF.

This clonotype was seen only a few times. The rearrangement uses TRBV20-1 and TRBJ2-4, with 8 bases aligning to TRBD1. TRBJ2-7 explains the end of the DNA better; the J call may be wrong. Germline lookup yields CDR1 DFQATT and CDR2 SNEGSKA (reference sequence). The CDR3 runs 15 residues. The CDR3 bases are TGCAGTGCTCCAACGGTATGGGGACAGGAGGACGAGCAGTACTTC. Translating gives CSAPTVWGQEDEQYF.

The rearrangement uses TRBV29-1 and TRBJ2-1; 9 bases fit TRBD2. V was pared by 1 base and J by 7 bases, with 5 bases of the junction left unmatched. The CDR3 length is 14 residues. Germline CDR1 and CDR2: SQVTM and ANQGSEA. DNA for the CDR3: TGCAGCGTTGAAGGGGCGGGAGGGTTTAATGAGCAGTTCTTC. It translates to CSVEGAGGFNEQFF.

The chain employs TRBV5-6 and TRBJ2-1; 8 positions match TRBD2. V gave up 2 bases and J gave up 13 bases; unmatched junction bases: 5. The CDR3 consists of 12 residues. CDR1 and CDR2 (germline): SGHDT, YYEEEE. As DNA, the CDR3 is TGTGCCAGCAGCTTCCCGGGACTAGTTCAGTTCTTC. Protein sequence: CASSFPGLVQFF.

This clonotype was detected many times. The chain employs TRBV4-1 and TRBJ2-1; D gene ambiguous. CDR1 and CDR2 (germline): MGHRA, YSYEKL. V was trimmed by 7 bases and J by 4 bases, leaving 5 bases between them. This CDR3 comprises 11 residues. CDR3 sequence (DNA): TGCGCCAGCAAAGGTTACAATGAGCAGTTCTTC. Its protein product is CASKGYNEQFF.

This clonotype was found a few times. The chain has TRBV6-6 and TRBJ1-4; D may be TRBD1 (6 bases). CDR3 length: 14 amino acids. Germline CDR1 MNHNY, CDR2 SVGAGI (reference sequence). The germline V and J ends were trimmed by 7 bases and 3 bases, with 12 bases remaining between them. CDR3 amino acids: CASKVRGSNEKLFF. The CDR3 nucleotides are TGTGCCAGCAAGGTCAGGGGTTCTAATGAAAAACTGTTTTTT.

This chain links TRBV29-1 with TRBJ2-1; D is perhaps TRBD1 or TRBD2 (5 bases each). Trimming left V 1 base short and J 5 bases short, with 18 bases between. Germline-derived CDR1 and CDR2 are SQVTM and ANQGSEA. This CDR3 comprises 16 residues. CDR3 coding DNA: TGCAGCGTTGAAGTTTATCGGGGTCAGACAGACAATGAGCAGTTCTTC. Its translation is CSVEVYRGQTDNEQFF.

This clonotype was detected only a few times. The chain carries TRBV20-1 and TRBJ2-1, with TRBD2 matching 9 bases. Germline CDR1 DFQATT, CDR2 SNEGSKA (reference sequence). The CDR3 has 12 amino acids. CDR3 bases: TGCAGCTGGACTAGCGACTACAATGAGCAGTTCTTC. Translating gives CSWTSDYNEQFF.

This clonotype occurred many times. This chain links TRBV7-9 with TRBJ2-5; the D is unclear. V lost 5 bases and J 4 bases, leaving 8 bases between the germline ends. CDR1 is SEHNR, CDR2 FQNEAQ, per germline (reference sequence). The CDR3 length is 12 residues. The CDR3 is CASSTLSETQYF. CDR3 bases: TGTGCCAGCAGCACCCTGTCAGAGACCCAGTACTTC.

This clonotype showed up just a few times. The CDR3, as DNA: TGCAGTGCTAGAGACTCGGACAGGATAGCCAAAAACATTCAGTACTTC. Its protein is CSARDSDRIAKNIQYF. V is TRBV20-1 and J is TRBJ2-4; 7 positions agree with TRBD1. The junction had 5 bases not matched to a gene; V was cut back by 0 bases and J by 0 bases. The CDR3 has 16 residues. The germline CDR1 and CDR2 sequences are DFQATT and SNEGSKA (reference sequence).

The chain employs TRBV12-3 or TRBV12-4 and TRBJ1-2; 8 bases align to TRBD1. V shed 6 bases and J 11 bases; nucleotides not matched to a gene: 11. CDR3 length: 13 residues. The CDR3 reads CASRLGQAIGYTF. The CDR3 bases are TGTGCCAGCAGGTTGGGACAGGCCATTGGGTACACCTTC.

The rearrangement links TRBV4-3 to TRBJ2-4; 12 bases fit TRBD2. The assigned J gene may be wrong: the sequence end matches TRBJ2-5 better. This CDR3 is 16 amino acids long. The V gene's germline CDR1 is LGHNA and CDR2 YSLEER. CDR3 residues: CASSRQLAGGRGTQYF. The CDR3 coding sequence is TGCGCCAGCAGCCGACAACTAGCGGGAGGTCGAGGGACCCAGTACTTC.

The chain employs TRBV11-1 and TRBJ2-1, with 8 bases lining up with TRBD1. The germline V gene encodes CDR1 SGHAT and CDR2 FQDESV (reference sequence). J lost 5 bases, V lost 4 bases, and 7 bases had no gene match. The CDR3 spans 15 residues. This CDR3 is CASSSDRAFNNEQFF. CDR3 DNA: TGTGCCAGCAGCTCGGACAGGGCCTTTAACAATGAGCAGTTCTTC.